This is a list of T cell receptor beta chains from one sample in a study of T-cell memory formation after mild COVID-19. TCRdb reanalysed the 5' RACE reads using MiXCR and keeps one entry per CDR3 protein. The data contain around 250,000 distinct CDR3 sequences, roughly 10% of them singletons. The source material was PBMCs or a T cell subset sorted from them (not recorded which). The receptors shown here come from a man younger than 35 who had mild COVID-19 (a few samples of this study predate the infection). Cell type and time point are not known. The CDR3 runs from the conserved cysteine through the conserved F or W. The order of the fields is CDR3 DNA, CDR3 protein, J gene, D gene, V gene, clone size. The D gene is left open where the match is weak. Expanded clones are given a class, and other clones once, few, many or no size at all.

CDR3 DNA: TGTGCCAGCAGTCACCGGGACAGAGTCCCTACGAGGCGCCACGAGCAGTACTTC; CDR3 protein: CASSHRDRVPTRRHEQYF; J gene: TRBJ2-7; D gene: TRBD1; V gene: TRBV6-5; clone size: -
CDR3 DNA: TGCAGTGCAGGGACGGAAATGAACACCGGGGAGCTGTTTTTT; CDR3 protein: CSAGTEMNTGELFF; J gene: TRBJ2-2; D gene: -; V gene: TRBV20-1; clone size: few
CDR3 DNA: TGCAGTGCTAGAGGGGGTAACACCGGGGAGCTGTTTTTT; CDR3 protein: CSARGGNTGELFF; J gene: TRBJ2-2; D gene: -; V gene: TRBV20-1; clone size: -
CDR3 DNA: TGCAGTGCTAGAGTCCACGGGGGAGGCACCGGGGAGCTGTTTTTT; CDR3 protein: CSARVHGGGTGELFF; J gene: TRBJ2-2; D gene: -; V gene: TRBV20-1; clone size: few
CDR3 DNA: TGTGCCAGCAGTTTAACGGACAGGGCAGACAATGAGCAGTTCTTC; CDR3 protein: CASSLTDRADNEQFF; J gene: TRBJ2-1; D gene: TRBD1; V gene: TRBV27; clone size: -
CDR3 DNA: TGCAGTGCCCGGACAGGGGGAGAGTGGACCCAGTACTTC; CDR3 protein: CSARTGGEWTQYF; J gene: TRBJ2-5; D gene: TRBD1; V gene: TRBV20-1; clone size: -
CDR3 DNA: TGTGCCAGCAGTTACGGTCGGGCTAACTACAATGAGCAGTTCTTC; CDR3 protein: CASSYGRANYNEQFF; J gene: TRBJ2-1; D gene: -; V gene: TRBV6-5; clone size: few
CDR3 DNA: TGCGCCAGCAGCAGGGACAGATATGAAGCTTTCTTT; CDR3 protein: CASSRDRYEAFF; J gene: TRBJ1-1; D gene: TRBD1; V gene: TRBV5-1; clone size: -
CDR3 DNA: TGTGCCAGCAGCTTACACGGACGCACAGATACGCAGTATTTT; CDR3 protein: CASSLHGRTDTQYF; J gene: TRBJ2-3; D gene: -; V gene: TRBV7-2; clone size: -
CDR3 DNA: TGTGCCAGCAGCTGGCCGGTGATTCAGTACTTC; CDR3 protein: CASSWPVIQYF; J gene: TRBJ2-4; D gene: -; V gene: TRBV5-8; clone size: -
CDR3 DNA: TGTGCCAGCAGCCAATTAACAGGTGGACTCGATGAGCAGTTCTTC; CDR3 protein: CASSQLTGGLDEQFF; J gene: TRBJ2-1; D gene: -; V gene: TRBV3-1; clone size: few
CDR3 DNA: TGTGCCAGCAGTCCGAGGGTAGGGTCTTATAGCAATCAGCCCCAGCATTTT; CDR3 protein: CASSPRVGSYSNQPQHF; J gene: TRBJ1-5; D gene: -; V gene: TRBV6-5; clone size: -
CDR3 DNA: TGCAGCGTTGGACAGCACCAAGAGACCCAGTACTTC; CDR3 protein: CSVGQHQETQYF; J gene: TRBJ2-5; D gene: -; V gene: TRBV29-1; clone size: many
CDR3 DNA: TGCGCCAGCAGCTCACAGGGGGCTCTGGACGAGCAGTACTTC; CDR3 protein: CASSSQGALDEQYF; J gene: TRBJ2-7; D gene: TRBD1; V gene: TRBV5-1; clone size: -
CDR3 DNA: TGCAGTGCCCGGGCGGGGTATCAGCCCCAGCATTTT; CDR3 protein: CSARAGYQPQHF; J gene: TRBJ1-5; D gene: -; V gene: TRBV20-1; clone size: few
CDR3 DNA: TGCGCCAGCAGGCTCGGGACTAGCGGAAGAGATACGCAGTATTTT; CDR3 protein: CASRLGTSGRDTQYF; J gene: TRBJ2-3; D gene: TRBD2; V gene: TRBV5-1; clone size: many
CDR3 DNA: TGTGCCAGCTCTGCGGGGCTTACCGCGAACACCGGGGAGCTGTTTTTT; CDR3 protein: CASSAGLTANTGELFF; J gene: TRBJ2-2; D gene: -; V gene: TRBV6-6; clone size: few
CDR3 DNA: TGCGCCAGCAGCCAAGACCTGAGCCCGTCTGGCTACACCTTC; CDR3 protein: CASSQDLSPSGYTF; J gene: TRBJ1-2; D gene: -; V gene: TRBV4-3; clone size: few
CDR3 DNA: TGCGCCAGCAGCCCCAGCGCAGGGGCAAATGGCTACACCTTC; CDR3 protein: CASSPSAGANGYTF; J gene: TRBJ1-2; D gene: -; V gene: TRBV5-1; clone size: -
CDR3 DNA: TGTGCCAGCAGTTCCCGCCTCGGACAGGGTGAGACCGGGGAGCTGTTTTTT; CDR3 protein: CASSSRLGQGETGELFF; J gene: TRBJ2-2; D gene: TRBD1; V gene: TRBV11-1; clone size: few
CDR3 DNA: TGTGCCAGCAGCTTAACCCGACTAGTACCAGTTGAGCAGTTCTTC; CDR3 protein: CASSLTRLVPVEQFF; J gene: TRBJ2-1; D gene: -; V gene: TRBV11-2; clone size: few
CDR3 DNA: TGTGCCATTCGAAGGGGGGGCACAGATACGCAGTATTTT; CDR3 protein: CAIRRGGTDTQYF; J gene: TRBJ2-3; D gene: -; V gene: TRBV7-9; clone size: -
CDR3 DNA: TGTGCCAGCAGCTTAAAACAGATTATCCCAGATGAAAAACTGTTTTTT; CDR3 protein: CASSLKQIIPDEKLFF; J gene: TRBJ1-4; D gene: -; V gene: TRBV7-9; clone size: -
CDR3 DNA: TGCGCCAGCATGAGGGGGGGGAACACTGAAGCTTTCTTT; CDR3 protein: CASMRGGNTEAFF; J gene: TRBJ1-1; D gene: -; V gene: TRBV4-1; clone size: -
CDR3 DNA: TGCGCCAGCAGCCAAGAACTAGCTAGCACAGATACGCAGTATTTT; CDR3 protein: CASSQELASTDTQYF; J gene: TRBJ2-3; D gene: -; V gene: TRBV4-3; clone size: -
CDR3 DNA: TGTGCCAGCAGCCCCCAGAGGCCCGGCTTCACCTTC; CDR3 protein: CASSPQRPGFTF; J gene: TRBJ1-2; D gene: -; V gene: TRBV7-2; clone size: -
CDR3 DNA: TGTGCCAGCAACCTACAGGGGAACAGCAATCAGCCCCAGCATTTT; CDR3 protein: CASNLQGNSNQPQHF; J gene: TRBJ1-5; D gene: TRBD1; V gene: TRBV9; clone size: few
CDR3 DNA: TGCGCCAGCAGCCAAGCCCCGGGGGGGTATGGGGAGCTGTTTTTT; CDR3 protein: CASSQAPGGYGELFF; J gene: TRBJ2-2; D gene: TRBD2; V gene: TRBV4-1; clone size: many
CDR3 DNA: TGTGCCAGCAGCTATAGCCCCTACAATGAGCAGTTCTTC; CDR3 protein: CASSYSPYNEQFF; J gene: TRBJ2-1; D gene: -; V gene: TRBV7-3; clone size: -
CDR3 DNA: TGCGCCAGCAGCTGGGGGAGGGAGACAGATACGCAGTATTTT; CDR3 protein: CASSWGRETDTQYF; J gene: TRBJ2-3; D gene: TRBD2; V gene: TRBV5-1; clone size: many
CDR3 DNA: TGCAGCGCCTGGAGACAATTCGAGTACACCTTC; CDR3 protein: CSAWRQFEYTF; J gene: TRBJ1-2; D gene: -; V gene: TRBV29-1; clone size: many
CDR3 DNA: TGCGCCAGCAGCTCCGATTACCCGGGGAGCTACACCTTC; CDR3 protein: CASSSDYPGSYTF; J gene: TRBJ1-2; D gene: -; V gene: TRBV5-1; clone size: -
CDR3 DNA: TGCGCCAGCGGCCCCGGGAATGAGCAGTTCTTC; CDR3 protein: CASGPGNEQFF; J gene: TRBJ2-1; D gene: -; V gene: TRBV5-1; clone size: few
CDR3 DNA: TGCGCCAGCAGTGAGAGGGGACATACGCAGTATTTT; CDR3 protein: CASSERGHTQYF; J gene: TRBJ2-3; D gene: -; V gene: TRBV10-2; clone size: few
CDR3 DNA: TGTGCCAGCAGCTTGTCGAGGGACAGCTATGGCTACACCTTC; CDR3 protein: CASSLSRDSYGYTF; J gene: TRBJ1-2; D gene: TRBD1; V gene: TRBV11-2; clone size: few
CDR3 DNA: TGTGCCAGCAGCCAGGGGATGGGGAACAACAAGCAGTACTTC; CDR3 protein: CASSQGMGNNKQYF; J gene: TRBJ2-5; D gene: -; V gene: TRBV27; clone size: many
CDR3 DNA: TGTGCCAGCAGCGTAGCTGGACACCCGAACACTGAAGCTTTCTTT; CDR3 protein: CASSVAGHPNTEAFF; J gene: TRBJ1-1; D gene: -; V gene: TRBV9; clone size: -
CDR3 DNA: TGTGCCAGCAACCCTGCCCCGGACAGGCCTTATGGCTACACCTTC; CDR3 protein: CASNPAPDRPYGYTF; J gene: TRBJ1-2; D gene: TRBD1; V gene: TRBV6-5; clone size: few
CDR3 DNA: TGTGCCAGCAGTGAAAGGGGGCTAGATAATGAAAAACTGTTTTTT; CDR3 protein: CASSERGLDNEKLFF; J gene: TRBJ1-4; D gene: TRBD1; V gene: TRBV12-3/TRBV12-4; clone size: many
CDR3 DNA: TGTGCCAGCAGTGACGACAGGGGGGATACAACCGGGGAGCTGTTTTTT; CDR3 protein: CASSDDRGDTTGELFF; J gene: TRBJ2-2; D gene: TRBD1; V gene: TRBV6-2/TRBV6-3; clone size: few
CDR3 DNA: TGTGCCAGCAGCTTCGGGACACCCCCCTGGGGGACCCAGTACTTC; CDR3 protein: CASSFGTPPWGTQYF; J gene: TRBJ2-5; D gene: -; V gene: TRBV7-6; clone size: few
CDR3 DNA: TGTGCCAGCGGTTACCTTCCCTCGTACTTC; CDR3 protein: CASGYLPSYF; J gene: TRBJ2-7; D gene: -; V gene: TRBV6-5; clone size: few
CDR3 DNA: TGTGCCAGCAGTCGTCGGGGGGCGCAAGAGACCCAGTACTTC; CDR3 protein: CASSRRGAQETQYF; J gene: TRBJ2-5; D gene: -; V gene: TRBV12-3/TRBV12-4; clone size: few
CDR3 DNA: TGTGCCAGCAGCCTGGGACAAGAGGAAAAACTGTTTTTT; CDR3 protein: CASSLGQEEKLFF; J gene: TRBJ1-4; D gene: -; V gene: TRBV4-2; clone size: few
CDR3 DNA: TGTGCCAGCAGCAAAGAAAGACTAGCGGGGGGGAATAGCACAGATACGCAGTATTTT; CDR3 protein: CASSKERLAGGNSTDTQYF; J gene: TRBJ2-3; D gene: -; V gene: TRBV21-1; clone size: few
CDR3 DNA: TGCAGCGTTGCGGAGTACAGGGTTGACGAGCAGTACTTC; CDR3 protein: CSVAEYRVDEQYF; J gene: TRBJ2-7; D gene: -; V gene: TRBV29-1; clone size: -
CDR3 DNA: TGTGCCAGCAGCTTAGTATGGCCTTCTAGAAGTCAGCCCCAGCATTTT; CDR3 protein: CASSLVWPSRSQPQHF; J gene: TRBJ1-5; D gene: -; V gene: TRBV7-8; clone size: few
CDR3 DNA: TGTGCCAGCAGCTTAGTGGGCCCGGGGTCAGCTAACTATGGCTACACCTTC; CDR3 protein: CASSLVGPGSANYGYTF; J gene: TRBJ1-2; D gene: -; V gene: TRBV7-2; clone size: few
CDR3 DNA: TGTGCCAGCAGAACCGGACAGGTCAAGGATGAAGCTTTCTTT; CDR3 protein: CASRTGQVKDEAFF; J gene: TRBJ1-1; D gene: TRBD1; V gene: TRBV4-2; clone size: -
CDR3 DNA: TGTGCCAGCAGCCAAGAGCCCAGGGGTGGGAGAAAGACCCAGTACTTC; CDR3 protein: CASSQEPRGGRKTQYF; J gene: TRBJ2-5; D gene: -; V gene: TRBV7-2; clone size: many
CDR3 DNA: TGTGCCAGCAGCGTAGGTCCGGGAATCGGAGATACGCAGTATTTT; CDR3 protein: CASSVGPGIGDTQYF; J gene: TRBJ2-3; D gene: -; V gene: TRBV9; clone size: few
CDR3 DNA: TGTGCCAGCAGTGATTTAGGGGCCGGGGAGCTGTTTTTT; CDR3 protein: CASSDLGAGELFF; J gene: TRBJ2-2; D gene: -; V gene: TRBV25-1; clone size: -